This T cell receptor beta chain was captured by sequencing in a study of T-cell memory formation after mild COVID-19. The V gene lost 2 bases and the J gene lost 0 bases, with 17 bases spanning the gap. Germline V lookup: CDR1 DFQATT, CDR2 SNEGSKA (reference sequence). The CDR3 spans 17 residues. This clonotype was recorded many times. TCRdb fed the 5' RACE reads into MiXCR, producing one record per CDR3 protein. This table has around 12,000 distinct CDR3 sequences, about 14% appearing once. The chain combines TRBV20-1 with TRBJ2-1; maybe TRBD2 (7 bases). Material for sequencing was PBMCs or a T cell subset sorted from them (not recorded which). The clonotype was recovered from a man aged 18 to 30 who had mild COVID-19 (a few samples of this study predate the infection). Cell type and time point are not known. In nucleotides, the CDR3 is TGCAGTGCTAGACTGGGTTTTGGGGGGGCCTCCTACAATGAGCAGTTCTTC. It codes for CSARLGFGGASYNEQFF.